The 25 T cell receptor beta chains below were found in one sample sequenced in a study of T cell responses to AZD1222 COVID-19 vaccine (dated by TCRdb to the early 2020s). Library construction relied on the immunoSEQ multiplex PCR assay. TCRdb holds this immuneACCESS table with in-frame rearrangements only. Some clones are missing; in checked studies, unresolved V genes explain under half, and the rest has no known cause. In this sample the table shows 120,000 or so clones, roughly 91% of which occur a single time. Of the sample, 7.1% is held by the ten largest clones. The intended sense of this specimen's time point label: about 28 days (+/-7) after the second vaccine dose. The sequencing used peripheral blood, collected 28 days after the second AZD1222 dose. These receptors all come from an adult who received the AZD1222 COVID-19 vaccine.

The table lists this clone with a count of one. This rearrangement joins TRBV28 to TRBJ1-1; 8 bases fit TRBD1. The CDR3 contains 15 residues. The V and J ends lost 1 base and 7 bases, in that order; junction bases with no gene match: 8. Germline assignment: CDR1 MDHEN and CDR2 SYDVKM. In DNA, the CDR3 is TGTGCCAGCAGTTTATACCACAGGGGGGAGGGTGAAGCTTTCTTT. Translating it yields CASSLYHRGEGEAFF.

The chain links TRBV18 to TRBJ2-3, with 9 positions matching TRBD1. Germline V gene data show CDR1 as KGHSH and CDR2 as LQKENI. The CDR3 length is 16 residues. The junction had 8 bases not matched to a gene; V was cut back by 6 bases and J by 1 base. CDR3 in amino acids: CASSDPQGARTDTQYF. The CDR3, as DNA: TGTGCCAGCTCCGACCCACAGGGGGCTCGCACAGATACGCAGTATTTT. Full variable domain (rest looked up from reference TRBV18 and TRBJ2-3): NAGVMQNPRHLVRRRGQEARLRCSPMKGHSHVYWYRQLPEEGLKFMVYLQKENIIDESGMPKERFSAEFPKEGPSILRIQQVVRGDSAAYFCASSDPQGARTDTQYFGPGTRLTVL.

The chain is built from TRBV12-3 or TRBV12-4 and TRBJ2-2; D is possibly TRBD2 (5 bases). The length of the CDR3 is 12 residues. V was clipped by 3 bases and J by 6 bases, with 5 bases between them. CDR3 DNA: TGTGCCAGCAGTTTGAGGGCCGGGGAGCTGTTTTTT. Translation: CASSLRAGELFF.

This chain joins TRBV5-1 and TRBJ2-1; weak D call: TRBD1 (6 bases). Trimming cost V 0 bases and J 9 bases, with 13 bases left between them. The CDR3 length is 14 residues. Per germline, CDR1 SGHRS and CDR2 YFSETQ. As DNA, the CDR3 is TGCGCCAGCAGCTTGGTTCAGGGGACGGGTGAGCAGTTCTTC. Protein product: CASSLVQGTGEQFF. Looking up the rest from reference TRBV5-1 and TRBJ2-1 gives the full variable domain: KAGVTQTPRYLIKTRGQQVTLSCSPISGHRSVSWYQQTPGQGLQFLFEYFSETQRNKGNFPGRFSGRQFSNSRSEMNVSTLELGDSALYLCASSLVQGTGEQFFGPGTRLTVL.

The rearrangement links TRBV5-5 to TRBJ2-7, with 16 bases identical to TRBD2. The V gene's germline CDR1 is SGHKS and CDR2 YYEKEE (reference sequence). V shed 2 bases, J shed 2 bases, and the junction held 4 bases outside the gene matches. This CDR3 region has 17 residues. CDR3 nucleotides: TGTGCCAGCAGCTTAACCGGGACTAGCGGGAGGGCCTACGAGCAGTACTTC. This codes for CASSLTGTSGRAYEQYF. Full variable domain (remainder filled in from reference TRBV5-5 and TRBJ2-7): DAGVTQSPTHLIKTRGQQVTLRCSPISGHKSVSWYQQVLGQGPQFIFQYYEKEERGRGNFPDRFSARQFPNYSSELNVNALLLGDSALYLCASSLTGTSGRAYEQYFGPGTRLTVT.

Concerning this clone itself: In the same sample, other DNA sequences code for this CDR3. The chain employs TRBV9 and TRBJ1-4; unclear D gene. Germline-derived CDR1 and CDR2 are SGDLS and YYNGEE. V was shortened by 0 bases and J by 7 bases, with 10 bases between the two germline ends. The CDR3 sequence is 14 residues long. The CDR3 spells CASSVEGRGEKLFF. The CDR3 bases are TGTGCCAGCAGCGTAGAAGGGCGGGGTGAAAAACTGTTTTTT.

In this sample, this clone turned up a few times. The rearrangement joins TRBV4-2 to TRBJ2-7, with 7 bases aligning to TRBD2. This CDR3 has 16 amino acids. V shed 0 bases and J 0 bases; nucleotides not matched to a gene: 5. Germline CDR1 is LGHNA and CDR2 is YNFKEQ. CDR3 amino acids: CASSQERLADSYEQYF. The CDR3 DNA sequence: TGTGCCAGCAGCCAAGAACGGCTAGCGGACTCCTACGAGCAGTACTTC.

This chain uses TRBV7-8 with TRBJ2-2; 7 bases agree with TRBD1. The V and J ends lost 0 bases and 6 bases, in that order; junction bases with no gene match: 1. The CDR3 is 14 amino acids. Germline CDR1 is SGHVS and CDR2 is FQNEAQ. The CDR3 spells CASSLAQGAGELFF. The CDR3 region has the DNA TGTGCCAGCAGCTTAGCCCAGGGGGCCGGGGAGCTGTTTTTT.

This chain connects TRBV11-3 to TRBJ2-5, with no clear D. This CDR3 contains 12 residues. Germline CDR1 is SGHNT and CDR2 is YENEEA. With 0 bases removed from V and 5 bases from J, the gap between germline ends came to 4 bases. CDR3 protein: CASSLELETQYF. DNA for the CDR3: TGTGCCAGCAGCTTAGAGTTGGAGACCCAGTACTTC.

The V and J genes are TRBV3-1 (or the pseudogene TRBV3-2) and TRBJ2-3; D is uncertain. Germline V gene data show CDR1 as LGHDT and CDR2 as YNNKEL (reference sequence). Trimming took off 3 bases at V and 4 bases at J, with 17 bases between the two ends. CDR3 length equals 16 residues. Here the CDR3 reads CASSHLGPSSSDTQYF. DNA for the CDR3: TGTGCCAGCAGCCACCTAGGACCCAGTTCGTCAGATACGCAGTATTTT.

The chain combines TRBV29-1 with TRBJ1-4, with 9 bases matching TRBD1. V dropped 1 base and J dropped 7; count of bases not matched to a gene: 7. The CDR3 runs 15 residues. Per the germline V gene, CDR1 is SQVTM and CDR2 is ANQGSEA. The CDR3 region is CSVEVWDREGEKLFF. The CDR3 nucleotides read TGCAGCGTTGAAGTATGGGACAGGGAGGGTGAAAAACTGTTTTTT.

The chain is built from TRBV5-8 and TRBJ1-5, with 8 bases matching TRBD1. The germline CDR1 and CDR2 sequences are SGHTS and YDEGEE. J lost 0 bases, V lost 6 bases, and 5 bases had no gene match. The CDR3 loop spans 15 amino acids. The CDR3 spells CASTRTGYSNQPQHF. The CDR3 nucleotides read TGTGCCAGCACCAGGACAGGGTATAGCAATCAGCCCCAGCATTTT.

This clone was counted only a few times. The rearrangement uses TRBV7-3 and TRBJ2-2, with D uncertain. The CDR3 is made up of 14 amino acids. V was pared by 6 bases and J by 4 bases, with 12 bases between. Germline V lookup: CDR1 SGHTA, CDR2 FQGTGA. The CDR3 protein is CASSSGFGTGELFF. CDR3 in DNA: TGTGCCAGCAGTTCCGGGTTTGGCACCGGGGAGCTGTTTTTT.

V is TRBV6-5 and J is TRBJ2-5; D gene uncertain. Germline V lookup: CDR1 MNHEY, CDR2 SVGAGI. Between the trimmed V and J ends, which lost 5 bases and 1 base, there was a span of 8 bases. This CDR3 region has 13 residues. The CDR3 loop is CASSTFLQETQYF. CDR3 coding DNA: TGTGCCAGCAGTACGTTCCTCCAAGAGACCCAGTACTTC.

The chain employs TRBV6-1 and TRBJ2-3; possibly TRBD2 for D (6 bases). V was clipped by 4 bases and J by 4 bases, with 18 bases between them. Germline lookup yields CDR1 MNHNS and CDR2 SASEGT. CDR3 length: 16 residues. The CDR3 protein is CASSVGSLRRADTQYF. The CDR3 nucleotides read TGTGCCAGCAGTGTGGGGTCCCTCAGGAGGGCAGATACGCAGTATTTT.

The rearrangement joins TRBV7-3 to TRBJ2-2, with a weak D call TRBD2 (6 bases). V dropped 0 bases and J dropped 6 bases, with 14 bases sitting between them. This CDR3 has 16 amino acids. Per germline, CDR1 SGHTA and CDR2 FQGTGA. In nucleotides, the CDR3 is TGTGCCAGCAGCTTAACGTCGTCCGGGGGATCCGGGGAGCTGTTTTTT. Its protein is CASSLTSSGGSGELFF.

The CDR3 here is CASLLGRGAPTYEQYF. The CDR3, as DNA: TGCGCCAGTCTACTAGGTCGCGGGGCCCCCACCTACGAGCAGTACTTC. The V and J genes are TRBV10-1 and TRBJ2-7; maybe TRBD2 (6 bases). Germline-derived CDR1 and CDR2 are WNHNN and SYGVQD (reference sequence). The CDR3 is made up of 16 amino acids. The V and J ends lost 9 bases and 2 bases respectively, with 23 bases between them.

The genes are TRBV5-1 and TRBJ1-6; tentatively, D is TRBD1 (5 bases). The germline CDR1 and CDR2 sequences are SGHRS and YFSETQ. CDR3 length: 14 amino acids. With 0 bases removed from V and 6 bases from J, the gap between germline ends came to 7 bases. As DNA, the CDR3 is TGCGCCAGCAGCTTGGGACAGACTAATTCACCCCTCCACTTT. This translates into CASSLGQTNSPLHF. The variable domain in full, completed from reference TRBV5-1 and TRBJ1-6, reads KAGVTQTPRYLIKTRGQQVTLSCSPISGHRSVSWYQQTPGQGLQFLFEYFSETQRNKGNFPGRFSGRQFSNSRSEMNVSTLELGDSALYLCASSLGQTNSPLHFGNGTRLTVT.

The rearrangement links TRBV5-5 to TRBJ2-2, with 7 bases fitting TRBD1. This CDR3 has 16 amino acids. Germline assignment: CDR1 SGHKS and CDR2 YYEKEE (reference sequence). V lost 5 bases, J lost 5 bases, and 12 bases stayed unmatched. The CDR3 region has the DNA TGTGCCAGCAGGAACCCCCTGACAGGGTATACCGGGGAGCTGTTTTTT. This translates into CASRNPLTGYTGELFF.

The chain employs TRBV7-9 and TRBJ1-5; TRBD1 is a possible D gene (5 bases). Germline V gene lookup returns CDR1 SEHNR and CDR2 FQNEAQ (reference sequence). V lost 1 base to trimming and J lost 1 base, with 8 bases between them. The CDR3 contains 15 residues. The CDR3 reads CASSLVGGSNQPQHF. The CDR3 DNA reads as TGTGCCAGCAGCTTAGTGGGGGGAAGCAATCAGCCCCAGCATTTT.

This clone was seen only once. The chain has TRBV5-6 and TRBJ2-7, with D unresolved. CDR3 length equals 13 residues. V was cut by 1 base and J by 2 bases, with 7 bases left in between. Germline CDR1 SGHDT, CDR2 YYEEEE. CDR3 amino acids: CASSLRQAYEQYF. The CDR3 nucleotides read TGTGCCAGCAGCTTGCGTCAGGCCTACGAGCAGTACTTC. Complete variable domain (other parts from reference TRBV5-6 and TRBJ2-7): DAGVTQSPTHLIKTRGQQVTLRCSPKSGHDTVSWYQQALGQGPQFIFQYYEEEERQRGNFPDRFSGHQFPNYSSELNVNALLLGDSALYLCASSLRQAYEQYFGPGTRLTVT.

The genes are TRBV7-2 and TRBJ1-1, with 9 bases identical to TRBD1. After removal of 5 bases from V and 4 bases from J, the junction contained 5 bases not matched to a gene. Per the germline V gene, CDR1 is SGHTA and CDR2 is FQGNSA. CDR3 length equals 14 residues. The CDR3 loop is CASSLDRGSTEAFF. The CDR3 nucleotides read TGTGCCAGCAGCCTGGACAGGGGTTCCACTGAAGCTTTCTTT.

The J gene is TRBJ2-3, the V gene TRBV5-1; D remains unclear. The CDR3 is 13 residues long. V was cut by 4 bases and J by 5 bases, with 11 bases left in between. The germline V gene has CDR1 SGHRS and CDR2 YFSETQ. This chain's CDR3 is CASSPRLGDTQYF. CDR3 DNA sequence: TGCGCCAGCAGCCCCCGACTGGGAGATACGCAGTATTTT.

The chain combines TRBV5-4 with TRBJ2-1; TRBD1 matches at 9 bases. From germline, CDR1 is SGHNT and CDR2 YYREEE (reference sequence). V shed 3 bases and J 3 bases; nucleotides not matched to a gene: 4. CDR3 length: 15 residues. CDR3 region: CASSSGTGNYNEQFF. The CDR3 bases are TGTGCCAGCAGCTCAGGGACAGGGAACTACAATGAGCAGTTCTTC. Together with reference TRBV5-4 and TRBJ2-1, the CDR3 gives the full variable domain: ETGVTQSPTHLIKTRGQQVTLRCSSQSGHNTVSWYQQALGQGPQFIFQYYREEENGRGNFPPRFSGLQFPNYSSELNVNALELDDSALYLCASSSGTGNYNEQFFGPGTRLTVL.

CDR3 DNA: TGTGCCAGCAGCTTAGTTGGGCTGTACTTC. Amino acid sequence: CASSLVGLYF. This chain connects TRBV11-2 to TRBJ2-7; no clear D gene. Germline lookup yields CDR1 SGHAT and CDR2 FQNNGV. With 1 base removed from V and 12 bases from J, the gap between germline ends came to 7 bases. The CDR3 sequence is 10 residues long.